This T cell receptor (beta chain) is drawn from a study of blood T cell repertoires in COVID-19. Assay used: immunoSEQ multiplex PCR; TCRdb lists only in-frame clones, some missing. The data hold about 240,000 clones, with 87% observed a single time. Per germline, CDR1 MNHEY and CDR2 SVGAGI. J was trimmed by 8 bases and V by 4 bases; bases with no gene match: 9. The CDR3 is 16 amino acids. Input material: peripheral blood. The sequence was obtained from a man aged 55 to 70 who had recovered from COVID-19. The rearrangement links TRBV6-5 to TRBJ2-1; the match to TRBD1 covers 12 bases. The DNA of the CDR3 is TGTGCCAGCAGTTTAGGGACAGGGGGCTCGGGGTATGAGCAGTTCTTC. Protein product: CASSLGTGGSGYEQFF.